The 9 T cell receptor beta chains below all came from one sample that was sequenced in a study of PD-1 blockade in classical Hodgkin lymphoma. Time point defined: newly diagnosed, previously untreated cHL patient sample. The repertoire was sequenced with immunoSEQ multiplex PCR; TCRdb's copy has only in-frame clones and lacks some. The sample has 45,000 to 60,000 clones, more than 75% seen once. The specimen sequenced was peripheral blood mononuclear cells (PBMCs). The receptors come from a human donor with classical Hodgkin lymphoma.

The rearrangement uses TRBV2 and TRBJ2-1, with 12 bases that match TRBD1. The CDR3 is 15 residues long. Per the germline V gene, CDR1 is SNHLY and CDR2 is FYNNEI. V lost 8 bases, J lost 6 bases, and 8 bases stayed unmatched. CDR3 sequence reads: CASGGTGGAGNEQFF. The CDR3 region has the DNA TGTGCCAGCGGAGGGACAGGGGGCGCAGGCAATGAGCAGTTCTTC.

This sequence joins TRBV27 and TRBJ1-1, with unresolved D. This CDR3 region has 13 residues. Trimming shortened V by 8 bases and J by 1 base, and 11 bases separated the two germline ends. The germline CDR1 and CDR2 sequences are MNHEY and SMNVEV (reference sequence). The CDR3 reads CASGPIPNTEAFF. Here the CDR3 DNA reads TGTGCCAGCGGGCCGATCCCGAACACTGAAGCTTTCTTT.

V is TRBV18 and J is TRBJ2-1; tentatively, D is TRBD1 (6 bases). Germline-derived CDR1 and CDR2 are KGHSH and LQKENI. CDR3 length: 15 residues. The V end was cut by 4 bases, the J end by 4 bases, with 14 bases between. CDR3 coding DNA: TGTGCCAGCTCACTGACGACAGGAGATTACAATGAGCAGTTCTTC. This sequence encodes CASSLTTGDYNEQFF. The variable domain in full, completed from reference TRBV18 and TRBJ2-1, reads NAGVMQNPRHLVRRRGQEARLRCSPMKGHSHVYWYRQLPEEGLKFMVYLQKENIIDESGMPKERFSAEFPKEGPSILRIQQVVRGDSAAYFCASSLTTGDYNEQFFGPGTRLTVL.

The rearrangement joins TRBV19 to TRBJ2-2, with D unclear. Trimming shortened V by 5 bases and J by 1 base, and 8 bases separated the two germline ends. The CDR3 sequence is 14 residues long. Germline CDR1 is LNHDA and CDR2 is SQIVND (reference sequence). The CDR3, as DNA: TGTGCCAGTAGTTGGCGGTTGAACACCGGGGAGCTGTTTTTT. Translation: CASSWRLNTGELFF.

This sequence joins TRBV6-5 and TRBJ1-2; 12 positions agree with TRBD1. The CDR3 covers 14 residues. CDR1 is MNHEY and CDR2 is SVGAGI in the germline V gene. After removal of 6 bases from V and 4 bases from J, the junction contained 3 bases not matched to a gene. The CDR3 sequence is CASRGTGGLYGYTF. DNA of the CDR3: TGTGCCAGCAGGGGGACAGGGGGCCTCTATGGCTACACCTTC.

CDR3 sequence: CASSVRGVWQPQHF. CDR3 sequence (DNA): TGTGCCAGTAGTGTAAGAGGGGTATGGCAGCCCCAGCATTTT. The chain carries TRBV19 and TRBJ1-5; D perhaps matches TRBD1 (5 bases). The CDR3 has 14 residues. Germline V CDR1 and CDR2: LNHDA, SQIVND (reference sequence). V lost 5 bases to trimming and J lost 7 bases, with 15 bases between them. Drawing the rest from reference TRBV19 and TRBJ1-5, the complete variable domain is DGGITQSPKYLFRKEGQNVTLSCEQNLNHDAMYWYRQDPGQGLRLIYYSQIVNDFQKGDIAEGYSVSREKKESFPLTVTSAQKNPTAFYLCASSVRGVWQPQHFGDGTRLSIL.

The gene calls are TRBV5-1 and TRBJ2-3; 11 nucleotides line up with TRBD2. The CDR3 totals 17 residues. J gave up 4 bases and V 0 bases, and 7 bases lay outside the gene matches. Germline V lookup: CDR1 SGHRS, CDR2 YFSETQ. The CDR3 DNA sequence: TGCGCCAGCAGCTTGGGGCTAGCGGGAGGAGGGTCAGATACGCAGTATTTT. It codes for CASSLGLAGGGSDTQYF.

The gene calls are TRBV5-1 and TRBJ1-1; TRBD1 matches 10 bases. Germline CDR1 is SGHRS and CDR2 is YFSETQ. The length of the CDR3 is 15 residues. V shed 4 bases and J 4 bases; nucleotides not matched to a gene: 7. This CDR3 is CASSTGQGEGTEAFF. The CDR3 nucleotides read TGCGCCAGCAGCACCGGACAGGGGGAAGGCACTGAAGCTTTCTTT.

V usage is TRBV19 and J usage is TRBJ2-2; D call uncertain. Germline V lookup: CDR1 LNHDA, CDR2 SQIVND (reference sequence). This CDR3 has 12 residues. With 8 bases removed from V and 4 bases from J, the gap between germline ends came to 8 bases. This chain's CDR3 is CASGSVTGELFF. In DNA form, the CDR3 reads TGTGCCAGTGGCAGCGTCACCGGGGAGCTGTTTTTT.